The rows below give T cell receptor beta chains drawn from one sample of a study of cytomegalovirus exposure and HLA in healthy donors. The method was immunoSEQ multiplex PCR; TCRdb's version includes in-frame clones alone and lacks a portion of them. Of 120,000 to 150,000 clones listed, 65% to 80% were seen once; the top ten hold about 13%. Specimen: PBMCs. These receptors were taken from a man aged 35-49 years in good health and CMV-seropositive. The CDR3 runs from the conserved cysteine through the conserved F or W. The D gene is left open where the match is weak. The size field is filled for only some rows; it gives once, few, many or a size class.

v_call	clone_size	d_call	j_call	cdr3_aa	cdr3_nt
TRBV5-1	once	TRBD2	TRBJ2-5	CASSLVSGRATGTQYF	TGCGCCAGCAGCTTGGTTAGCGGGAGGGCCACGGGGACCCAGTACTTC
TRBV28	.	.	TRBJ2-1	CASSLMQEVLMEQFF	TGTGCCAGCAGCCTTATGCAAGAGGTGTTAATGGAGCAGTTCTTC
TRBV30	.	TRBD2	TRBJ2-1	CALGGAEWGTSGRHEQFF	TGTGCCCTCGGGGGGGCTGAATGGGGGACTAGCGGGAGGCATGAGCAGTTCTTC
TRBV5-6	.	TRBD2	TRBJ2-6	CASSLGLASGANGLTF	TGTGCCAGCAGCTTGGGACTAGCGAGTGGGGCCAACGGCCTGACTTTC
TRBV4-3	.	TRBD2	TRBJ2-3	CASSPWALAGLVDTQYF	TGCGCCAGCAGCCCCTGGGCACTAGCGGGACTGGTAGATACGCAGTATTTT
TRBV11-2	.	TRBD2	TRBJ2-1	CASSLVGSGSRDEQFF	TGTGCCAGCAGCTTAGTTGGTAGCGGGAGTAGGGATGAGCAGTTCTTC
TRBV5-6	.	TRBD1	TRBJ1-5	CASSTQGASQPQHF	TGTGCCAGCAGCACACAGGGGGCGAGCCAGCCCCAGCATTTT
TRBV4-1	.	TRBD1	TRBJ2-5	CASSQFPGQGKETQYF	TGCGCCAGCAGCCAGTTTCCCGGACAGGGGAAAGAGACCCAGTACTTC
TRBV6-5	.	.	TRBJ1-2	CASSQGLYYGYTF	TGTGCCAGCAGTCAGGGACTGTACTATGGCTACACCTTC
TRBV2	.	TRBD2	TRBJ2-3	CASQTSGRGTQYF	TGTGCCAGCCAGACTAGCGGGAGGGGTACGCAGTATTTT
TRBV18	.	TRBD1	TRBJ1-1	CASSPLQGAEGAFF	TGTGCCAGCTCACCGTTACAGGGGGCGGAGGGTGCTTTCTTT
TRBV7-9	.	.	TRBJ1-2	CASSLGALLGAGYTF	TGTGCCAGCAGCTTAGGGGCCCTCTTGGGTGCTGGCTACACCTTC
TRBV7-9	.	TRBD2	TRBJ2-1	CASSDPGLRGVWEQFF	TGTGCCAGCAGCGACCCGGGACTACGTGGGGTTTGGGAGCAGTTCTTC
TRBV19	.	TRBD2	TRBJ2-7	CASRLADTNSYEQYF	TGTGCCAGTAGGCTAGCGGACACCAATTCCTACGAGCAGTACTTC
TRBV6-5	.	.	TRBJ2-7	CASSYEQFGSYEQYF	TGTGCCAGCAGTTACGAACAGTTTGGGTCCTACGAGCAGTACTTC
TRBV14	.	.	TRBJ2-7	CASSQDRGLEQYF	TGTGCCAGCAGCCAAGACCGGGGTTTGGAGCAGTACTTC
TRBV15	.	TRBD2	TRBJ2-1	CATSKSGSGYEQFF	TGTGCCACCAGCAAAAGCGGGAGTGGCTATGAGCAGTTCTTC
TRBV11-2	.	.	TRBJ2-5	CASSRGETQYF	TGTGCCAGCAGTCGGGGAGAGACCCAGTACTTC
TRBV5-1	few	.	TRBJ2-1	CASSLRQGNNEQFF	TGCGCCAGCAGCTTGAGGCAGGGCAACAATGAGCAGTTCTTC
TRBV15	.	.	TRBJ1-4	CATSRDLGGVREKLFF	TGTGCCACCAGCAGAGATCTGGGGGGGGTTCGAGAAAAACTGTTTTTT
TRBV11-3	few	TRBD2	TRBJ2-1	CASSAPKREAPYNEQFF	TGTGCCAGCAGCGCACCTAAGCGGGAGGCCCCCTACAATGAGCAGTTCTTC
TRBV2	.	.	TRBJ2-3	CASSATLDTQYF	TGTGCCAGCAGTGCTACGTTAGATACGCAGTATTTT
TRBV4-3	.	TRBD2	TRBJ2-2	CASSQNPAGSGELFF	TGCGCCAGCAGCCAAAATCCAGCGGGGAGCGGGGAGCTGTTTTTT
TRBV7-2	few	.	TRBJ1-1	CASSLRPGENTEAFF	TGTGCCAGCAGCTTAAGGCCGGGTGAGAACACTGAAGCTTTCTTT
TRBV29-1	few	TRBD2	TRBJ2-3	CSVPRLAPTVDTQYF	TGCAGCGTTCCCAGACTAGCGCCGACTGTGGATACGCAGTATTTT
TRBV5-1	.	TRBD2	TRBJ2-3	CASTLPGGPTDTQYF	TGCGCCAGCACCCTTCCGGGGGGGCCGACAGATACGCAGTATTTT
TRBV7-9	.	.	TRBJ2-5	CASSTTRREQETQYF	TGTGCCAGCAGCACCACCAGGAGGGAACAAGAGACCCAGTACTTC
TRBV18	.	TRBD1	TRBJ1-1	CASSPGTGANTEAFF	TGTGCCAGCTCACCCGGGACAGGGGCGAACACTGAAGCTTTCTTT
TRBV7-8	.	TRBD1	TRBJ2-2	CASSLRQGENTGELFF	TGTGCCAGCAGCCTTAGACAGGGGGAGAACACCGGGGAGCTGTTTTTT